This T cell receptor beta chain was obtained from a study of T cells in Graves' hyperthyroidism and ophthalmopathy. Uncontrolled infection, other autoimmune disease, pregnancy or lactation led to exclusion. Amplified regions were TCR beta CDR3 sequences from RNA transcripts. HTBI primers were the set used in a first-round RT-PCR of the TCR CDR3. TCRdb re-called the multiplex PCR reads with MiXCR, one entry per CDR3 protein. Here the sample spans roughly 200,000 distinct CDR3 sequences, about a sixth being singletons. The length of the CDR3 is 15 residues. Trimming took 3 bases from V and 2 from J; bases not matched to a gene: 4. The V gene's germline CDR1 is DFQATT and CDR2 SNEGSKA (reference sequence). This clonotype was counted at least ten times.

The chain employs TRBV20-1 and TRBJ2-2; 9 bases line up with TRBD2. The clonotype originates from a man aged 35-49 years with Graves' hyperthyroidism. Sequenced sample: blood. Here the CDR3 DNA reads TGCAGTGCTAGGTCCGGGACTAGCAACACCGGGGAGCTGTTTTTT. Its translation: CSARSGTSNTGELFF.